This paragraph covers one T cell receptor beta chain sequence. This record belongs to a study of blood T cell repertoires in COVID-19. In the study overall: Both acute and convalescent COVID-19 samples were obtained from the United States, Italy and Spain. Sample material is recorded as cDNA or gDNA derived from T cells, B-cell-depleted T cells, or PBMCs.

In the original processing: Reference gene primer amplification in the assay estimated nucleated cell counts. The table came from immunoSEQ multiplex PCR; TCRdb's copy has only in-frame clones and leaves some out. The V and J calls and the clone size are those of that table, but D and trimming were determined from the DNA. The data contain about 240,000 clones, approximately 80% of them singletons. Sequenced: peripheral blood. The sequence derives from a man aged 25 to 45 who had recovered from COVID-19.

CDR3 residues: CASSLASGGASTLEQYF. For the CDR3, the DNA is TGTGCCAGCAGCTTGGCTAGCGGGGGGGCTTCGACGCTCGAGCAGTACTTC. V and J are TRBV5-4 and TRBJ2-7; 12 bases align to TRBD2. The germline CDR1 and CDR2 sequences are SGHNT and YYREEE (reference sequence). The CDR3 spans 17 residues. J was trimmed by 6 bases and V by 0 bases; bases with no gene match: 10.